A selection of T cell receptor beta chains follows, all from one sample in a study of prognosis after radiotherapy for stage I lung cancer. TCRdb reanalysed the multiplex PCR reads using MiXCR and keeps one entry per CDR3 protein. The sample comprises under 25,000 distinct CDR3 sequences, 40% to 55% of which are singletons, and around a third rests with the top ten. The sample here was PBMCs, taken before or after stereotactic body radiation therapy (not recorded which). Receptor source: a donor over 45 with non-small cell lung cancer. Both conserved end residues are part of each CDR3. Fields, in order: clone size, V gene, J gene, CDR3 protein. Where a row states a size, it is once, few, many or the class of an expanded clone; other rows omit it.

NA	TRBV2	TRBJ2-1	CASNLRLTSGSYEQFF
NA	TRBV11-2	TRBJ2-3	CASSLWTSATDTQYF
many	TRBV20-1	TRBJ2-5	CSADAQVRETQYF
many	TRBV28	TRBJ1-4	CASSSENPPTVTREKLFF
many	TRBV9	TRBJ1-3	CASSPRQAISGNTIYF
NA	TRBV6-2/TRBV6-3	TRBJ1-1	CASHDRDTEAFF
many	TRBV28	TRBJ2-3	CASSSSGRGIDTQYF
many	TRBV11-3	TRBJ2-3	CASSLDEGIDTQYF
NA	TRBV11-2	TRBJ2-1	CASSLRGFHEQFF
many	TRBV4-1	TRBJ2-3	CASSQTLAGGTDTQYF
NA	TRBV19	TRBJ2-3	CASEGTNSDTQYF
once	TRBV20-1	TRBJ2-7	CSARGLAAYEQYF
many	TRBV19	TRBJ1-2	CASSPRTESNYGYTF
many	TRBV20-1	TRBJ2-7	CSASRTSGINYEQYF
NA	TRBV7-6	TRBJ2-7	CASSSGTSGAYEQYF
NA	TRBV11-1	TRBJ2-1	CASSDRGVYEQFF
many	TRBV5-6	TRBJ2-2	CASSSIGTSGVANTGELFF
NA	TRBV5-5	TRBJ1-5	CASSLDRRVGQPQHF
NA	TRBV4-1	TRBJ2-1	CASSQEQGSLNEQFF
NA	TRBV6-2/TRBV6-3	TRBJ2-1	CARRGLARYNEQFF
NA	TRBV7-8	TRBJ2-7	CASSLNSGLYEQYF
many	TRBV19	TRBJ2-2	CASSRTYGTDTGELFF
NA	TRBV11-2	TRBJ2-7	CASSYGRGNYEQYF
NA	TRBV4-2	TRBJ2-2	CASSQVNLLAVTGVLFF